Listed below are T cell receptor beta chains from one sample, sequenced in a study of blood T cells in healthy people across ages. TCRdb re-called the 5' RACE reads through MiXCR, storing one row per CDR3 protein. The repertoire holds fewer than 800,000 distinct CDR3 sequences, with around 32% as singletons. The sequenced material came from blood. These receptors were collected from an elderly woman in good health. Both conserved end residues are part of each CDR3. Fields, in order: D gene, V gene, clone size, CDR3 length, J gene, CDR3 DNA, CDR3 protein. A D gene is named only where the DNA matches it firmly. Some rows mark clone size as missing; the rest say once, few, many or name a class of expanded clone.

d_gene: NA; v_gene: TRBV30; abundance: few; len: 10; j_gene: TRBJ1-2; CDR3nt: TGTGCCTGGAGTTCAGGGAGTACCACCTTC; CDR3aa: CAWSSGSTTF
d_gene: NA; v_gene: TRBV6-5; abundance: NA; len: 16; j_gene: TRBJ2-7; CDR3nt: TGTGCCAGCAGTTCAGACTATAAACTTAGCTCCTACGAGCAGTACTTC; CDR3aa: CASSSDYKLSSYEQYF
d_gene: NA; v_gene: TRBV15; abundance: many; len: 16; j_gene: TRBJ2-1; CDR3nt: TGTGCCACCAGCAGACCCTCCGTAGAAAGCGGCAATGAGCAGTTCTTC; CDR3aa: CATSRPSVESGNEQFF
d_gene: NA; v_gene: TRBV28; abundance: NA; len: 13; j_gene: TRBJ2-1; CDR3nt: TGTGCCAGCAGTTTAGTCACCTACGATGAGCAGTTCTTC; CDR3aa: CASSLVTYDEQFF
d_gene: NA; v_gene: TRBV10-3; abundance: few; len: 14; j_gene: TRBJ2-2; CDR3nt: TGTGCCATCAGTGGTCGCGGCGGGACCCGGGAGCTGTTTTTT; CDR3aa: CAISGRGGTRELFF
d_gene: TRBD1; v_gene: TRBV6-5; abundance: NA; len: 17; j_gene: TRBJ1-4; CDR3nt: TGTGCCAGCAGTTACAGGACAGGGAACTCAGCTAATGAAAAACTGTTTTTT; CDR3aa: CASSYRTGNSANEKLFF
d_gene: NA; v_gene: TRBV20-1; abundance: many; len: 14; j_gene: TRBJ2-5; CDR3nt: TGCAGTGCTAGAGATCCGCGGGGCACAGAGACCCAGTACTTC; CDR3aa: CSARDPRGTETQYF
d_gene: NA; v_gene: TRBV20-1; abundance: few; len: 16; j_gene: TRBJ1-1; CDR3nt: TGCAGTGCTAGAGGCCCCCCCGCCCTCGTGAACACTGAAGCTTTCTTT; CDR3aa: CSARGPPALVNTEAFF
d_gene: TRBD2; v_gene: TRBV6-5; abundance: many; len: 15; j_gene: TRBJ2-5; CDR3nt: TGTGCCAGCAGTTTGGGGCGGGGGGCCAGGGAGACCCAGTACTTC; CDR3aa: CASSLGRGARETQYF
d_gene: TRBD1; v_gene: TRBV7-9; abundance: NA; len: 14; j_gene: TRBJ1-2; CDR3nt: TGTGCCAGCAGCCCGGGACAGGGGGAGAGTGGCTACACCTTC; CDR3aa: CASSPGQGESGYTF
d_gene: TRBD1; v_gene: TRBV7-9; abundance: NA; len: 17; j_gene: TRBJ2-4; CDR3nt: TGTGCCAGCAGCTCACTTGGGACAGGGGGAGCCAAAAACATTCAGTACTTC; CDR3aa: CASSSLGTGGAKNIQYF